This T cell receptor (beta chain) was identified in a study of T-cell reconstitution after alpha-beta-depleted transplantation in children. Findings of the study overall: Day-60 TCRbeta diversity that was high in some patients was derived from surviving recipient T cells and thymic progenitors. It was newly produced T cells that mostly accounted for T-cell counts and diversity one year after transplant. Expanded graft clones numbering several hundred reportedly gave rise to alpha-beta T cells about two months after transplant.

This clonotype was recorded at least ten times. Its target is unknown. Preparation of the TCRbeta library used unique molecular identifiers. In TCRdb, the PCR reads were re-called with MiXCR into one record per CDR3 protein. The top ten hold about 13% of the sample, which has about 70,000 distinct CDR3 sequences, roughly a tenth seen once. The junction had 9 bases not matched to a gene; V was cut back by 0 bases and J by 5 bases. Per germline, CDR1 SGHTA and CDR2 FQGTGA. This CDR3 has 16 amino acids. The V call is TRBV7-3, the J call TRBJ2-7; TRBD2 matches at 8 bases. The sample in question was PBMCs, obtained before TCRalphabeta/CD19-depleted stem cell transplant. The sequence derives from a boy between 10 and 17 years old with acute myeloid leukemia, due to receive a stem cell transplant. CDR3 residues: CASSLTVASGLNEQYF. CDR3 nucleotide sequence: TGTGCCAGCAGCTTAACGGTGGCTAGCGGGCTCAACGAGCAGTACTTC.